This is a list of T cell receptor beta chains from one sample in a study of blood T cell repertoires in COVID-19. Sequenced by immunoSEQ multiplex PCR; TCRdb stores in-frame clones only, minus some. Of roughly 28,000 clones in the sample, approximately 80% were seen once. Sequenced sample: peripheral blood. The receptor set was obtained from a man aged 65-85 years with acute or convalescent COVID-19. Both conserved end residues are part of each CDR3. The D gene is left open where the match is weak. Clone size is not always given. Where it is, it says once, few, many or a class for expanded clones.

v_call,d_call,clone_size,j_call,cdr3_nt,cdr3_aa
TRBV7-3,-,-,TRBJ1-1,TGTGCCAGCAGCTTATTGGGGGGAGAAGCCACTGAAGCTTTCTTT,CASSLLGGEATEAFF
TRBV9,-,few,TRBJ2-2,TGTGCCAGCAGCGACTTCACCGGGGAGCTGTTTTTT,CASSDFTGELFF
TRBV7-2,TRBD1,-,TRBJ1-1,TGTGCCAGCAGCTTATCCGGGACAGGGGGAACTGAAGCTTTCTTT,CASSLSGTGGTEAFF
TRBV5-4,-,-,TRBJ1-6,TGTGCCAGCAGCTTGGCAGGGGTTTATAATTCACCCCTCCACTTT,CASSLAGVYNSPLHF
TRBV4-3,-,-,TRBJ1-4,TGCGCCAGCAGCCAAGATCGGGGAAATTCCGGAAAACTGTTTTTT,CASSQDRGNSGKLFF
TRBV19,TRBD1,-,TRBJ1-5,TGTGCCAGTAGTCCTACGACAGGGAATAGGGATCAGCCCCAGCATTTT,CASSPTTGNRDQPQHF
TRBV28,TRBD1,-,TRBJ1-2,TGTGCCAGCAGTGAGACAGGGGGGTTGTCTGGCTACACCTTC,CASSETGGLSGYTF
TRBV7-9,-,-,TRBJ2-1,TGTGCCAGCAGCCCCGCGGTCCGTCGCGGGGAGTTCTTC,CASSPAVRRGEFF
TRBV6-2/TRBV6-3,TRBD2,-,TRBJ2-1,TGTGCCAGCAGTTACCAAGGACTAGCGGGAACGCGGAAAAATGAGCAGTTCTTC,CASSYQGLAGTRKNEQFF
TRBV30,-,few,TRBJ1-6,TGTGCCTGGAGTGTACAACGTGCTTCACCCCTCCACTTT,CAWSVQRASPLHF
TRBV2,-,-,TRBJ2-3,TGTGCCAGCAGTCCCCTCGCGGGGCCCCTGGATACGCAGTATTTT,CASSPLAGPLDTQYF
TRBV2,-,-,TRBJ1-5,TGTGCCAGCACTGAGGCAGGGGCCTCTCAGCCCCAGCATTTT,CASTEAGASQPQHF
TRBV6-5,TRBD2,-,TRBJ2-5,TGTGCCAGCGGGCGGGAGGGTGGAGAGACCCAGTACTTC,CASGREGGETQYF
TRBV2,-,-,TRBJ2-7,TGTGCCAGCAGTGAAGCGCTTCAAGGGGCGTTTCAGTACTTC,CASSEALQGAFQYF
TRBV5-5,-,-,TRBJ2-7,TGTGCCAGCAGCTACGGAGGCCCGTTGGAGTACTTC,CASSYGGPLEYF
TRBV6-2/TRBV6-3,-,-,TRBJ1-2,TGTGCCAGCAGTTACGACAGAACCTACTATGGCTACACCTTC,CASSYDRTYYGYTF
TRBV6-6,-,-,TRBJ2-5,TGTGCCAGCAACCAACCAGGACTGGGAGAGACCCAGTACTTC,CASNQPGLGETQYF
TRBV30,-,once,TRBJ1-5,TGTGCCTGGGAAAATGACAGAGCAGGTCAGCCCCAGCATTTT,CAWENDRAGQPQHF
TRBV5-1,TRBD2,-,TRBJ2-3,TGCGCCAGCAGCCACCGGCGGGGCGGGAGTTGGGATACGCAGTATTTT,CASSHRRGGSWDTQYF
TRBV6-5,TRBD2,-,TRBJ2-7,TGTGCCAGCAGTCGACTAGCGGAATACGAGCAGTACTTC,CASSRLAEYEQYF
TRBV30,TRBD2,-,TRBJ2-1,TGTGCCTGGAGTGGCGGGGGACTAGCGAGCCTCTACAATGAGCAGTTCTTC,CAWSGGGLASLYNEQFF
TRBV7-2,-,many,TRBJ2-7,TGTGCCAGCAGCTTAGCCAGGGCCTACGAGCAGTACTTC,CASSLARAYEQYF
TRBV28,TRBD1,-,TRBJ2-2,TGTGCCAGCAGCCTACCCAGACAGGGGAACACCGGGGAGCTGTTTTTT,CASSLPRQGNTGELFF
TRBV18,-,-,TRBJ1-6,TGTGCCAGCTCACCCAGACAGGTGGGGATGGATTCACCCCTCCACTTT,CASSPRQVGMDSPLHF
TRBV5-6,TRBD1,-,TRBJ1-2,TGTGCCAGCAGCGTCGGTCCGGGACAGGGGGTGTTTGGCTACACCTTC,CASSVGPGQGVFGYTF
TRBV5-6,-,-,TRBJ2-3,TGTGCCAGCAGCTTGGGGGCGTCCACAGATACGCAGTATTTT,CASSLGASTDTQYF
TRBV19,-,-,TRBJ1-2,TGTGCCAGTAGTGCCCGGGTCACCCGCTATGGCTACACCTTC,CASSARVTRYGYTF
TRBV19,TRBD1,-,TRBJ1-3,TGTGCCAGTTCGGGACAGTTCACTGGAAACACCATATATTTT,CASSGQFTGNTIYF
TRBV6-5,TRBD1,-,TRBJ1-1,TGTGCCAGCAAATCAGGGCAGGGGGTGAGGACTGAAGCTTTCTTT,CASKSGQGVRTEAFF
TRBV5-6,-,-,TRBJ1-3,TGTGCCAGCAGCCCACGTTTCGAGGGCCTCTCTGGAAACACCATATATTTT,CASSPRFEGLSGNTIYF
TRBV5-1,TRBD1,-,TRBJ1-1,TGCGCCAGCAGCTTGGCCCCCCAGGGGGGCACTGAAGCTTTCTTT,CASSLAPQGGTEAFF
TRBV5-4,TRBD2,few,TRBJ2-1,TGTGCCAGCAGCTTGGGTGGCCTAGCGGAGACCAATGAGCAGTTCTTC,CASSLGGLAETNEQFF
TRBV12-3/TRBV12-4,-,-,TRBJ1-2,TGTGCCAGCAGTCCAACAGGGACCTATGGCTACACCTTC,CASSPTGTYGYTF
TRBV30,-,-,TRBJ2-1,TGTGCCTGGAGCCAGGGAAGAAATGAGCAGTTCTTC,CAWSQGRNEQFF
TRBV5-6,-,few,TRBJ2-3,TGTGCCAGCAGCTTGCCACAGGGTGCGCAGTATTTT,CASSLPQGAQYF
TRBV21-1,-,-,TRBJ1-4,TGTGCCAGCACTCCCGGGGGTACTAATGAAAAACTGTTTTTT,CASTPGGTNEKLFF
TRBV5-4,TRBD1,-,TRBJ1-2,TGTGCCAGCAGCTTGATCGACAGGGGGGATGGCTACACCTTC,CASSLIDRGDGYTF
TRBV5-1,TRBD1,-,TRBJ2-7,TGCGCCAGCAGCTTCGGGACAGGCCTCTCCTACGAGCAGTACTTC,CASSFGTGLSYEQYF
TRBV30,-,few,TRBJ2-7,TGTGCCTGGACCAGGTCCTACGAGCAGTACTTC,CAWTRSYEQYF
TRBV28,-,-,TRBJ2-5,TGTGCCAGCAGTTCGGACAGAGGAGTTAGGGAGACCCAGTACTTC,CASSSDRGVRETQYF
TRBV4-2,-,-,TRBJ2-7,TGTGCCAGCAGCCAAGCCGCGGGGACCTCCTACGAGCAGTACTTC,CASSQAAGTSYEQYF
TRBV4-1,-,many,TRBJ1-4,TGCGCCAGCAGTCAAATAGCCACAACTAATGAAAAACTGTTTTTT,CASSQIATTNEKLFF
TRBV27,TRBD2,once,TRBJ2-7,TGTGCCAGCAGTCCTACCGGGGGGGTGGAGCAGTACTTC,CASSPTGGVEQYF
TRBV27,-,-,TRBJ2-6,TGTGCCAGCAGCACAGACCTATCTGGGGCCAACGTCCTGACTTTC,CASSTDLSGANVLTF
TRBV5-1,TRBD2,-,TRBJ2-1,TGCGCCAGCAGCCCATCCATCGGGACTAGCGGTTTTTATGAGCAGTTCTTC,CASSPSIGTSGFYEQFF
TRBV7-2,-,once,TRBJ2-7,TGTGCCAGCAGCTCCGGGACATTCCCCTACGAGCAGTACTTC,CASSSGTFPYEQYF
TRBV6-6,TRBD1,few,TRBJ2-2,TGTGCCAGCAGTTTAACAGGGGCCGGGGAGCTGTTTTTT,CASSLTGAGELFF
TRBV6-1,-,-,TRBJ2-7,TGTGCCAGCAGTGAATTGTTGGGCCCGTACGAGCAGTACTTC,CASSELLGPYEQYF
TRBV27,-,-,TRBJ1-2,TGTGCCACCGCTTTAAAGGAGGAGTATGGCTACACCTTC,CATALKEEYGYTF
TRBV5-4,-,-,TRBJ2-7,TGTGCCAGCAGCTTGGCGGGTAGCTCCTACGAGCAGTACTTC,CASSLAGSSYEQYF
TRBV15,-,-,TRBJ1-2,TGTGCCACCAGCAGGGACAGCTATGGCTACACCTTC,CATSRDSYGYTF
TRBV9,-,once,TRBJ2-3,TGTGCCAGCAGCGTAGCACGGGAGAAGGCGACCACAGATACGCAGTATTTT,CASSVAREKATTDTQYF
TRBV6-5,-,-,TRBJ1-1,TGTGCCAGCAGCCAGGGTCGAGGCACTGAAGCTTTCTTT,CASSQGRGTEAFF
TRBV3-1/TRBV3-2,-,once,TRBJ2-7,TGTGCCAGCAGTCCCCAGGGCGTCGAGCAGTACTTC,CASSPQGVEQYF
TRBV5-4,TRBD1,once,TRBJ2-3,TGTGCCAGCAGCGCTCCGACAGGGGGCGACACAGATACGCAGTATTTT,CASSAPTGGDTDTQYF
TRBV6-5,-,-,TRBJ1-2,TGTGCCAGCTCCGGGGTCAAATCACATGGCTACACCTTC,CASSGVKSHGYTF
TRBV5-4,-,-,TRBJ2-5,TGTGCCAGCTGGGGCCGCGGGGACGGAGAGACCCAGTACTTC,CASWGRGDGETQYF